The 6 T cell receptor beta chains below all came from one sample that was sequenced in a study of blood T cell repertoires in COVID-19. Produced via immunoSEQ multiplex PCR; TCRdb's table is partial and in-frame only. Of around 91,000 clones in the sample, around 85% were seen once. Specimen: peripheral blood. Receptors originate from a human donor in a cohort sampled during active COVID-19.

This chain links TRBV11-2 with TRBJ1-3; 7 nucleotides line up with TRBD1. Trimming removed 2 bases from V and 4 bases from J; junction bases left unmatched: 5. CDR3 length: 15 amino acids. Per the germline V gene, CDR1 is SGHAT and CDR2 is FQNNGV. In nucleotides, the CDR3 is TGTGCCAGCAGCTTACAACCGGGACAGGGAAACACCATATATTTT. Its translation is CASSLQPGQGNTIYF.

The V gene is TRBV27, the J gene TRBJ2-7, with 9 nucleotides matching TRBD2. This CDR3 is built from 14 residues. Germline CDR1 MNHEY, CDR2 SMNVEV (reference sequence). The CDR3 sequence: CACSSGRRTYEQYF. The CDR3 region has the DNA TGTGCTTGTAGCAGCGGGAGGAGGACCTACGAGCAGTACTTC.

The genes are TRBV11-3 and TRBJ2-2, with 7 bases identical to TRBD1. Per the germline V gene, CDR1 is SGHNT and CDR2 is YENEEA. V dropped 4 bases and J dropped 1; count of bases not matched to a gene: 3. CDR3 size: 15 residues. Written as DNA, the CDR3 is TGTGCCAGCAGCTCAAACAGGGGGAACACCGGGGAGCTGTTTTTT. Protein sequence: CASSSNRGNTGELFF.

The rearrangement links TRBV7-2 to TRBJ2-2; 9 bases agree with TRBD2. In germline, CDR1 is SGHTA, CDR2 FQGNSA. This CDR3 is built from 16 residues. The V gene end was trimmed by 3 bases and the J gene end by 5 bases; junction bases not matched to a gene: 7. Here the CDR3 reads CASSFFRLAGTGELFF. CDR3 in DNA: TGTGCCAGCAGCTTCTTTAGGCTAGCGGGGACCGGGGAGCTGTTTTTT.

The chain links TRBV5-1 to TRBJ2-1, with 7 bases lining up with TRBD1. V was pared by 0 bases and J by 5 bases, with 5 bases of the junction left unmatched. Germline values: CDR1 SGHRS, CDR2 YFSETQ. This CDR3 contains 15 residues. The CDR3 sequence is CASSLGQGEHNEQFF. The CDR3 DNA follows: TGCGCCAGCAGCTTGGGACAGGGTGAGCACAATGAGCAGTTCTTC.

The chain employs TRBV11-2 and TRBJ2-7; weak D call: TRBD2 (5 bases). The germline V and J ends were trimmed by 3 bases and 4 bases, with 16 bases remaining between them. The CDR3 totals 15 residues. Per the germline V gene, CDR1 is SGHAT and CDR2 is FQNNGV. CDR3 in DNA: TGTGCCAGCAGCTTTGGTAACAGCCCGGGGTACGAGCAGTACTTC. This codes for CASSFGNSPGYEQYF.